Reported below is one T cell receptor beta chain. Different DNA sequences within this sample yield the same CDR3. This sample stems from a study of T cell changes during pregnancy in multiple sclerosis. The CDR3 sequence is 14 residues long. Losses at the gene ends were 1 base for V and 3 bases for J; bases not matched to a gene: 3. CDR1 is MGHRA, CDR2 YSYEKL, per germline. The method was immunoSEQ multiplex PCR; TCRdb's version includes in-frame clones alone and lacks a portion of them. In the table there are about 22,000 clones, 85% to 90% of which are singletons. The origin of this receptor is a female donor with multiple sclerosis, enrolled in a pregnancy study. The sequenced sample was CD8+ T cells from peripheral blood mononuclear cells, obtained before pregnancy. The chain joins TRBV4-1 to TRBJ2-7; 7 nucleotides match TRBD2. CDR3 DNA: TGCGCCAGCAGCCAAGGTGGGGGGGGCTACGAGCAGTACTTC. It encodes CASSQGGGGYEQYF.